This T cell receptor beta chain emerged from a study of cytomegalovirus exposure and HLA in healthy donors. General study findings and limits: The investigators catalogued 150 to 200 TCR beta chains as cytomegalovirus-associated.

Researchers ran the PCR with 60 Vbeta and 13 Jbeta primers. Sequencing used immunoSEQ multiplex PCR; TCRdb keeps in-frame clones, though not all of them. Of over 150,000 clones listed, approximately 78% are singletons. To note about this clone: Its antigen is currently unknown.

This receptor was taken from a woman in her 50s in good health and CMV-seropositive. The material sequenced was PBMCs.

The CDR3 DNA sequence: TGTGCCAGCAGTGACCGGGGAGGTAGCAATCAGCCCCAGCATTTT. It translates to CASSDRGGSNQPQHF. V gene TRBV2 combines with J gene TRBJ1-5; no clear D gene. Trimming shortened V by 3 bases and J by 0 bases, and 9 bases separated the two germline ends. Looked up from germline, CDR1 is SNHLY and CDR2 is FYNNEI. The CDR3 is 15 residues long.